This T cell receptor beta chain was sequenced in a study of blood T cells in healthy people across ages. With 0 bases clipped from V and 6 bases from J, the junction kept 7 bases outside the gene matches. From germline, CDR1 is MGHRA and CDR2 YSYEKL. This CDR3 spans 17 amino acids. Using a J-beta primer mix together with a sample-barcoded 5' primer, a second PCR was run for roughly 6 to 11 cycles. In TCRdb, the 5' RACE reads were re-called with MiXCR into one record per CDR3 protein. Here the sample spans 750,000 to 1,000,000 distinct CDR3 sequences, just under 30% being singletons. This sample also appeared in a second study, on T cells of mothers and their children.

The receptor's source is a woman aged 40-49 years in good health. Specimen: blood. This chain joins TRBV4-1 and TRBJ1-4; the match to TRBD1 covers 10 bases. CDR3 sequence reads: CASSQETRDRGDEKLFF. As DNA, the CDR3 is TGCGCCAGCAGCCAAGAAACAAGGGACAGGGGAGATGAAAAACTGTTTTTT.